Following are 8 T cell receptor beta chains from one sample sequenced in a study of OX40 agonist ivuxolimab in advanced cancers. Method: immunoSEQ multiplex PCR; TCRdb's copy keeps in-frame clones and lacks some. Here the sample spans 75,000 to 100,000 clones, roughly nine tenths being singletons. Sample: CD4+ or CD8+ T cells sorted from blood, taken in a trial of the OX40 agonist ivuxolimab. These receptors were collected from an adult with an advanced solid tumor such as melanoma, head and neck, liver or kidney cancer.

V gene TRBV7-9 combines with J gene TRBJ1-4, with TRBD1 identical over 7 bases. The CDR3 has 14 residues. Germline trimming cut 5 bases from V and 7 bases from J; bases unmatched to any gene: 7. Germline CDR1 SEHNR, CDR2 FQNEAQ (reference sequence). CDR3 in amino acids: CASSPGTASEKLFF. In DNA form, the CDR3 reads TGTGCCAGCAGCCCCGGGACAGCATCTGAAAAACTGTTTTTT.

V gene TRBV9 combines with J gene TRBJ2-2; 10 nucleotides match TRBD2. Looked up from germline, CDR1 is SGDLS and CDR2 is YYNGEE. The CDR3 totals 16 residues. After removal of 0 bases from V and 4 bases from J, the junction contained 3 bases not matched to a gene. The CDR3 sequence: CASSVVASGGTGELFF. In nucleotides, the CDR3 is TGTGCCAGCAGCGTAGTCGCTAGCGGGGGCACCGGGGAGCTGTTTTTT. The variable domain in full, with the rest retrieved from reference TRBV9 and TRBJ2-2, is DSGVTQTPKHLITATGQRVTLRCSPRSGDLSVYWYQQSLDQGLQFLIQYYNGEERAKGNILERFSAQQFPDLHSELNLSSLELGDSALYFCASSVVASGGTGELFFGEGSRLTVL.

The chain carries TRBV19 and TRBJ2-1; 8 positions match TRBD2. Germline trimming cut 7 bases from V and 0 bases from J; bases unmatched to any gene: 5. Germline CDR1 LNHDA, CDR2 SQIVND (reference sequence). The CDR3 spans 15 residues. The CDR3 spells CASTETSGSYNEQFF. In DNA form, the CDR3 reads TGTGCCAGTACCGAAACTAGCGGCTCCTACAATGAGCAGTTCTTC. The variable domain in full, completed from reference TRBV19 and TRBJ2-1, reads DGGITQSPKYLFRKEGQNVTLSCEQNLNHDAMYWYRQDPGQGLRLIYYSQIVNDFQKGDIAEGYSVSREKKESFPLTVTSAQKNPTAFYLCASTETSGSYNEQFFGPGTRLTVL.

The chain joins TRBV6-5 to TRBJ1-2; TRBD1 agrees at 10 bases. The trim removed 5 bases at V and 4 bases at J, leaving 7 bases unmatched. The CDR3 sequence is 15 residues long. Germline V CDR1 and CDR2: MNHEY, SVGAGI. The CDR3 nucleotides are TGTGCCAGCAGTAGTCGACAGGGGGCTTTCTATGGCTACACCTTC. Encoded protein: CASSSRQGAFYGYTF.

This clone appeared a single time. The chain is built from TRBV5-1 and TRBJ1-4, with 7 positions matching TRBD1. CDR1 and CDR2 from the germline V gene are SGHRS and YFSETQ. The CDR3 totals 14 residues. After removal of 3 bases from V and 10 bases from J, the junction contained 9 bases not matched to a gene. Written as DNA, the CDR3 is TGCGCCAGCAGCTCGACAGGGTCCCGGGGAAAACTGTTTTTT. The encoded protein is CASSSTGSRGKLFF.

This chain connects TRBV9 to TRBJ1-2, with D possibly matching TRBD1 (5 bases). The CDR3 totals 18 residues. Trimming took off 0 bases at V and 5 bases at J, with 23 bases between the two ends. Germline V lookup: CDR1 SGDLS, CDR2 YYNGEE. CDR3 sequence: CASSVVPSGGAGHYGYTF. DNA of the CDR3: TGTGCCAGCAGCGTAGTTCCCTCCGGTGGGGCAGGGCATTATGGCTACACCTTC.

The rearrangement links TRBV18 to TRBJ2-5; D may be TRBD2 (6 bases). This CDR3 is built from 13 residues. V shed 1 base and J shed 5 bases, with 8 bases lying between them. Germline loops: CDR1 KGHSH, CDR2 LQKENI. CDR3 in amino acids: CASSPRGTETQYF. DNA of the CDR3: TGTGCCAGCTCACCACGCGGGACGGAGACCCAGTACTTC.

This CDR3 reads CASSGTSPYEQYF. CDR3 DNA sequence: TGTGCCAGCAGCGGAACTAGCCCCTACGAGCAGTACTTC. The genes are TRBV11-2 and TRBJ2-7; D possibly corresponds to TRBD2 (6 bases). CDR3 length equals 13 residues. The V gene lost 5 bases and the J gene lost 2 bases, with 10 bases spanning the gap. Looked up from germline, CDR1 is SGHAT and CDR2 is FQNNGV.